This is a list of T cell receptor beta chains from one sample in a study of cytomegalovirus exposure and HLA in healthy donors. Generated by immunoSEQ multiplex PCR, the TCRdb table keeps only in-frame clones and is missing some. The sample lists 65,000 to 90,000 clones; 75% to 90% were seen once. What was sequenced was PBMCs. The receptors here all came from a woman in her twenties or thirties in good health and CMV-seronegative. Each CDR3 is given with its conserved first and last residue. D genes are given only for firm matches. The size entry is marked missing in some rows and otherwise reads once, few, many or a size class.

j_call d_call v_call cdr3_length clone_size cdr3_nt cdr3_aa
TRBJ1-2 TRBD1 TRBV12-5 16 . TGTGCTAGTGGTTTGGTACTAGGACAGGGGATGCAAGGCTACACCTTC CASGLVLGQGMQGYTF
TRBJ1-5 . TRBV7-9 15 . TGTGCCAGCAGCTTAGTAGGGGGGGCGGAAAAACCCCAGCATTTT CASSLVGGAEKPQHF
TRBJ2-7 . TRBV5-6 17 . TGTGCCAGCAGCTTGGTCGGTCAGCTGAGGAGCTCCTACGAGCAGTACTTC CASSLVGQLRSSYEQYF
TRBJ2-4 TRBD2 TRBV7-3 16 . TGTGCCAGCAGCCCGACTAGCGGGGACGCCAAAAACATTCAGTACTTC CASSPTSGDAKNIQYF
TRBJ2-1 TRBD1 TRBV9 16 . TGTGCCAGCAGCACCCAGGGGGCGGAGGGATACAATGAGCAGTTCTTC CASSTQGAEGYNEQFF
TRBJ2-2 TRBD1 TRBV7-3 16 . TGTGCCAGCAGCTCAACAGGGGGCTTGAACACCGGGGAGCTGTTTTTT CASSSTGGLNTGELFF
TRBJ2-1 TRBD2 TRBV6-1 15 . TGTGCCAGCAGTGAAGAAAGCGGGGGCTACAATGAGCAGTTCTTC CASSEESGGYNEQFF
TRBJ1-6 . TRBV6-5 14 . TGTGCCAGCAGTTACGGGGTAGAGGGTTCACCCCTCCACTTT CASSYGVEGSPLHF
TRBJ2-7 TRBD2 TRBV6-1 14 . TGTGCCAGCAGTGGGGGGACTAGCGGGTGGGAGCAGTACTTC CASSGGTSGWEQYF
TRBJ2-7 . TRBV4-2 16 . TGTGCCAGCAGCCAAGATTCGGAGGGAGGGGGCTACGAGCAGTACTTC CASSQDSEGGGYEQYF
TRBJ2-6 TRBD2 TRBV7-3 16 few TGTGCCAGCAGCGGGGCGGGGACTAGTGGGGCCAACGTCCTGACTTTC CASSGAGTSGANVLTF
TRBJ2-7 . TRBV20-1 11 . TGCAGTGCTTATAGTGAGTACGAGCAGTACTTC CSAYSEYEQYF
TRBJ1-2 TRBD1 TRBV14 15 . TGTGCCAGCAGCCGACCGGGACAGGGGCGTGGTGGCTACACCTTC CASSRPGQGRGGYTF
TRBJ2-1 . TRBV7-3 15 . TGTGCCAGCAGCTTAGGGCAAGGATCATACAATGAGCAGTTCTTC CASSLGQGSYNEQFF
TRBJ2-3 TRBD1 TRBV9 12 . TGTGCCAGTTCACAGGGGGCAGATACGCAGTATTTT CASSQGADTQYF
TRBJ2-7 . TRBV29-1 12 . TGCAGCGCCCGGGTTACCGGGGTGGAGCAGTACTTC CSARVTGVEQYF
TRBJ1-5 . TRBV5-8 15 . TGTGCCAGCAGCTCGGTCGAGAGTATCAATCAGCCCCAGCATTTT CASSSVESINQPQHF
TRBJ2-3 TRBD2 TRBV9 16 . TGTGCCAGCAGCACCGGACTAGCGGGAGTGGGAGATACGCAGTATTTT CASSTGLAGVGDTQYF
TRBJ2-3 TRBD2 TRBV9 16 . TGTGCCAGCAGCGTAGATAGGACTAGCGGGACAGATACGCAGTATTTT CASSVDRTSGTDTQYF
TRBJ1-5 . TRBV6-1 13 . TGTGCCGGTTCGAAGGCAGGAGGGCAGCCCCAGCATTTT CAGSKAGGQPQHF
TRBJ2-3 . TRBV7-9 14 . TGTGCCAGCAGCCAGAGGTACGCGATGGATACGCAGTATTTT CASSQRYAMDTQYF